There are a few counts of the clone carrying this T cell receptor beta chain. Antigen specificity is unknown. Individually, cDNA molecules had unique molecular identifiers attached to them. TCRdb used MiXCR to reprocess the 5' RACE reads, holding one entry per CDR3 protein. The data show more than 40,000 distinct CDR3 sequences, roughly 5.4% seen once. The CDR3 is 13 amino acids. CDR1 is MGHRA, CDR2 YSYEKL, per germline. V lost 0 bases to trimming and J lost 5 bases, with 8 bases between them. This entry is derived from a study of early T cells in non-severe SARS-CoV-2 infection. Looking at the study overall: Chains stayed unpaired after sequencing of bulk RNA from unsorted whole blood.

The study's findings and limits: Matching with VDJdb favored anti-spike CD8 responses (missing private and CD4 specificities).

This rearrangement joins TRBV4-1 to TRBJ2-7; D is undetermined. This clonotype was obtained from an adult who was a healthcare worker with PCR-confirmed SARS-CoV-2 infection or an uninfected control (not recorded which). Source: whole blood, taken at baseline. CDR3: CASSQDWADEQYF. The CDR3 nucleotides read TGCGCCAGCAGCCAAGATTGGGCAGACGAGCAGTACTTC.